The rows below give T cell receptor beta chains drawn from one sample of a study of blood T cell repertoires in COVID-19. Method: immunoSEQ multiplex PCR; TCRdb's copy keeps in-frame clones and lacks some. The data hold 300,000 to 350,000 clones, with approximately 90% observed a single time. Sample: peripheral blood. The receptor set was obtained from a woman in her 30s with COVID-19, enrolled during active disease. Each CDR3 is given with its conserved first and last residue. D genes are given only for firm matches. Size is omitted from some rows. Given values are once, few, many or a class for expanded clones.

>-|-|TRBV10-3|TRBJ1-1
TGTGCCATCAGGAAGGAGTTTAACACTGAAGCTTTCTTT
CAIRKEFNTEAFF
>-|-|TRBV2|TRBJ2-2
TGTGCCAGCAGTGTAACCCAGGGTCGCACCGGGGAGCTGTTTTTT
CASSVTQGRTGELFF
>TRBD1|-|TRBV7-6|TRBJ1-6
TGTGCCAGCAGCATGGACAGGGGTTTGGATTCACCCCTCCACTTT
CASSMDRGLDSPLHF
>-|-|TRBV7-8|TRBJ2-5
TGTGCCAGCAGCTTATCTACCGGGTTCACCGTGTACTTC
CASSLSTGFTVYF
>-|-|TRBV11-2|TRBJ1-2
TGTGCCAGCAGCCAGCCGCCGGGTGGTGGCTACACCTTC
CASSQPPGGGYTF
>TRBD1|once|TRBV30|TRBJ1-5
TGTGCCTGGGGACCAGGGGGGTTCAGTCAGCCCCAGCATTTT
CAWGPGGFSQPQHF
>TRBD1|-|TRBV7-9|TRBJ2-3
TGTGCCAGCAGCCCACGACAGGGCCCCGTAACAGATACGCAGTATTTT
CASSPRQGPVTDTQYF
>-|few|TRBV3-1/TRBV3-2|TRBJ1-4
TGTGCCAGCAGCCCCAGGTCAACTAATGAAAAACTGTTTTTT
CASSPRSTNEKLFF
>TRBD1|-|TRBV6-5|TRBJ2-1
TGTGCCAGCAGAGGGACAGGGCGCTCTTACAATGAGCAGTTCTTC
CASRGTGRSYNEQFF
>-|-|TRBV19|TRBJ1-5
TGTGCCAGTAGTATAGATCCGGGGAATCAGCCCCAGCATTTT
CASSIDPGNQPQHF
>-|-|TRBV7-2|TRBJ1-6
TGTGCCAGCAGCACAGAGGGCTGGGTCCTCCACTTT
CASSTEGWVLHF
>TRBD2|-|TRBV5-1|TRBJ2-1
TGCGCCAGCAGCTCCACCCTGGGGCGGGGGGGCGGTAATGAGCAGTTCTTC
CASSSTLGRGGGNEQFF
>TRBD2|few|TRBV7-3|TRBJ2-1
TGTGCCAGCAGCCAAAGACTAGCGGGGGGCAATGAGCAGTTCTTC
CASSQRLAGGNEQFF
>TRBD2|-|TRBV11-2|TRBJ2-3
TGTGCCAGCAGGACAAAACCTAGCGGCCCAGATACGCAGTATTTT
CASRTKPSGPDTQYF
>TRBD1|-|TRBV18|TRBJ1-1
TGTGCCAGCTCACCCTTCCCGACAGGGGACACTGAAGCTTTCTTT
CASSPFPTGDTEAFF
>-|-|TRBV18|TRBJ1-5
TGTGCCAGCTCCACAGGGATAGATCAGCCCCAGCATTTT
CASSTGIDQPQHF
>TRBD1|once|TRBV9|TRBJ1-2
TGTGCCAGCAGCGTAGGACAGGGAGGCTATGGCTACACCTTC
CASSVGQGGYGYTF
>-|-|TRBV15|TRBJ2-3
TGTGCCACCAGATCTGGACTAACCTTCACAGATACGCAGTATTTT
CATRSGLTFTDTQYF
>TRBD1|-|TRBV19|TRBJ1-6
TGTGCCAGTAGTATCGCGACAGGGGCCAATTCACCCCTCCACTTT
CASSIATGANSPLHF
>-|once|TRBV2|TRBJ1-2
TGTGCCAGCAGGCTTTTAGATGGCTACACCTTC
CASRLLDGYTF
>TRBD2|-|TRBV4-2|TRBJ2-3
TGTGCCAGCAGCCAAGAAGAGCGGGGGTGGGGAGATACGCAGTATTTT
CASSQEERGWGDTQYF
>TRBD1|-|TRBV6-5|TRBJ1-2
TGTGCCAGCAGCCCCGGACAGGGGGCAGACTATGGCTACACCTTC
CASSPGQGADYGYTF
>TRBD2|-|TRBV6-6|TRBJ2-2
TGTGCCAGCAGTCCTCATTTGGGGGGGGCGAACACCGGGGAGCTGTTTTTT
CASSPHLGGANTGELFF
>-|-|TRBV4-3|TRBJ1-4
TGCGCCAGCAGTCGAGAGCTCCGACAGAATGAAAAACTGTTTTTT
CASSRELRQNEKLFF
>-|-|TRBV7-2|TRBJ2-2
TGTGCCAGCAGCTCTCGGTCGAACACCGGGGAGCTGTTTTTT
CASSSRSNTGELFF
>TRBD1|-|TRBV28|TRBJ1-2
TGTGCCAGCACCCCGACAGGGACCAACTATGGCTACACCTTC
CASTPTGTNYGYTF
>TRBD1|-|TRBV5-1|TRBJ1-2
TGCGCCAGCAGCTTGGACAGGGGGACCTATGGCTACACCTTC
CASSLDRGTYGYTF
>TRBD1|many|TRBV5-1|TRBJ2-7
TGCGCCAGCAGCTTGGTCTCAGGGGGCGAGCAGTACTTC
CASSLVSGGEQYF
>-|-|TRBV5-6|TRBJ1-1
TGTGCCAGCAGCTATTCGTTCGTCTCCAGATATAACACTGAAGCTTTCTTT
CASSYSFVSRYNTEAFF
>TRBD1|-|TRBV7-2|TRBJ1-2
TGTGCCAGCAGCCTGGGACAGGCCCTTTCCTATGGCTACACCTTC
CASSLGQALSYGYTF
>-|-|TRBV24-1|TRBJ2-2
TGTGCCACCCGGGCAGGGGCCACCGGGGAGCTGTTTTTT
CATRAGATGELFF
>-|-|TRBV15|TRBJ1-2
TGTGCCACCAGCACCAGGACAGCTAATAACTATGGCTACACCTTC
CATSTRTANNYGYTF
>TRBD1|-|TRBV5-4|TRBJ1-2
TGTGCCAGCAGCTTGGCACAGGGGACTCGGTCACCCTATGGCTACACCTTC
CASSLAQGTRSPYGYTF
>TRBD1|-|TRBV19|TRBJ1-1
TGTGCCAGTAGTATGCGAGACAGGGGTGGAACTGAAGCTTTCTTT
CASSMRDRGGTEAFF
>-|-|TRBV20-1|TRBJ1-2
TGCAGTGCCGCTCAGCGTTCGGGCTACACCTTC
CSAAQRSGYTF
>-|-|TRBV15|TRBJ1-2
TGTGCCACCAGCAGAGATCGAGGGCCGGAAACTAATGGCTACACCTTC
CATSRDRGPETNGYTF
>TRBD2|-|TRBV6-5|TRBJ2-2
TGTGCCAGCGGCGATAGCGGGGACGGGGAGCTGTTTTTT
CASGDSGDGELFF
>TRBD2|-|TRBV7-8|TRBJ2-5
TGTGCCAGCAGCTGGACTAGCGGGGGGGCCTGGCGTGAGACCCAGTACTTC
CASSWTSGGAWRETQYF
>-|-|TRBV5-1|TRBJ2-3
TGCGCCAGCAGCCTGAACAGGGACGTGAGCACAGATACGCAGTATTTT
CASSLNRDVSTDTQYF
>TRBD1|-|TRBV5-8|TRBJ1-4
TGTGCCAGCAGCTTGGGGACAGGGACTAATGAAAAACTGTTTTTT
CASSLGTGTNEKLFF
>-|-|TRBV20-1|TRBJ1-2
TGCAGTGCCAATAGTGGCTACACCTTC
CSANSGYTF
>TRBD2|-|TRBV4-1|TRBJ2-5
TGCGCCAGCAGCCTCCCTCCTAGCGGGGCGATGCAAGAGACCCAGTACTTC
CASSLPPSGAMQETQYF
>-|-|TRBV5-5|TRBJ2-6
TGTGCCAGCAGCTTGGTTAGTGGGGCCCTCTCTGGGGCCAACGTCCTGACTTTC
CASSLVSGALSGANVLTF
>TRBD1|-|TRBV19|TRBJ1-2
TGTGCCAGTAGTCCTTGGGACAGGTCTAACTATGGCTACACCTTC
CASSPWDRSNYGYTF
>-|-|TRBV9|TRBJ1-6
TGTGCCAGCAGCGTGGCTAGACAGAGCTCCTATAATTCACCCCTCCACTTT
CASSVARQSSYNSPLHF
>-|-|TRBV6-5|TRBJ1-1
TGTGCCAGCAGTTACTCGAGTAGTTTAAGGGGAGCTTTCTTT
CASSYSSSLRGAFF
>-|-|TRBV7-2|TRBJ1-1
TGTGCCAGCAGCTTAGCTAGTTTAGCCACTGAAGCTTTCTTT
CASSLASLATEAFF
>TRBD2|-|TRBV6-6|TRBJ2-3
TGTGCCAGCCGAGCGGGGCGAAACACAGATACGCAGTATTTT
CASRAGRNTDTQYF
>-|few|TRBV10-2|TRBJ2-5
TGCGCCAGCAGTGAGGTGGGGGCAGAGACCCAGTACTTC
CASSEVGAETQYF
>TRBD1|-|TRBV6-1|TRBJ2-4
TGTGCCAGCAGTCAAGAGACAGGGCTTGCCAAAAACATTCAGTACTTC
CASSQETGLAKNIQYF
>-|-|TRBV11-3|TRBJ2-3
TGTGCCAGCAGCCGGGGGGCCTCCACAGATACGCAGTATTTT
CASSRGASTDTQYF
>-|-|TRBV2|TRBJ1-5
TGTGCCAGCAGTGAAGTGGAGGGCAATCAGCCCCAGCATTTT
CASSEVEGNQPQHF
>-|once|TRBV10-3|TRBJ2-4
TGTGCCATCAGTGAGCCACAGGGTGGGAAAAACATTCAGTACTTC
CAISEPQGGKNIQYF